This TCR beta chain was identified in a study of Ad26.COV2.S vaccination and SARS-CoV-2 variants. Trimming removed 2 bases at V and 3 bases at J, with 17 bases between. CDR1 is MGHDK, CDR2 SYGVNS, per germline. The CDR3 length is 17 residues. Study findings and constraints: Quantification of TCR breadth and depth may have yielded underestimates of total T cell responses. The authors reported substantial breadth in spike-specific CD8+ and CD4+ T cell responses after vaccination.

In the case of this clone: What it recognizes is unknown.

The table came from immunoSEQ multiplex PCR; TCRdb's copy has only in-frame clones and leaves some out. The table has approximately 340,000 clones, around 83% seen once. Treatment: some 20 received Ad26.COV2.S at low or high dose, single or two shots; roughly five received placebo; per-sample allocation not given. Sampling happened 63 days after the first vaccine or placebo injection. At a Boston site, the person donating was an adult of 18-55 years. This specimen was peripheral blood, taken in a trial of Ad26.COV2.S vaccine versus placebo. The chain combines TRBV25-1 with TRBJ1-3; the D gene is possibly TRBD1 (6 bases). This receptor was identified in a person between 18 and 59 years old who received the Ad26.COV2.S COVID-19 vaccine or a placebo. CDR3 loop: CASSEESLGAYGNTIYF. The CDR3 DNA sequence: TGTGCCAGCAGTGAAGAATCTCTGGGGGCCTATGGAAACACCATATATTTT.